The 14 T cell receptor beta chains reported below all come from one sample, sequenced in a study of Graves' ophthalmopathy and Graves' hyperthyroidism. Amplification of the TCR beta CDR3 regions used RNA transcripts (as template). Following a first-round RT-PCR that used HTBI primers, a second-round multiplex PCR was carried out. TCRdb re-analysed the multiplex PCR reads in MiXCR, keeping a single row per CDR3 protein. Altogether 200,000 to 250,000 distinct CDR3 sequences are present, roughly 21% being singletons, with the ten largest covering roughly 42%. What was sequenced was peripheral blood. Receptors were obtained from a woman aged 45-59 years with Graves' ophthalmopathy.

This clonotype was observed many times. CDR3: CASSFLGTGGNQPQHF. CDR3 sequence (DNA): TGTGCCAGCAGTTTCCTAGGGACAGGGGGGAATCAGCCCCAGCATTTT. The genes are TRBV28 and TRBJ1-5; 11 bases are a match to TRBD1. Germline lookup yields CDR1 MDHEN and CDR2 SYDVKM. The length of the CDR3 is 16 residues. The ends lost 3 bases at V and 4 bases at J; junction bases unmatched: 5.

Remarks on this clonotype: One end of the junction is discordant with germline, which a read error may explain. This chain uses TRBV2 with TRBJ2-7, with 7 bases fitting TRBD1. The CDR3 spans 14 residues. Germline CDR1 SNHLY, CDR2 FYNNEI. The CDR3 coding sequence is TGTGCCAGCCTAAATCTCGGGACAGTCTACGAGCAGTCCTTC. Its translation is CASLNLGTVYEQSF.

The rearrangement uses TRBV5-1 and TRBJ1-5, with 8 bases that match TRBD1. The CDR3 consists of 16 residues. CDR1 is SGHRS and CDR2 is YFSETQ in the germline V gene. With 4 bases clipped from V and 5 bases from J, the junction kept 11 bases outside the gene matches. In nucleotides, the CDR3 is TGCGCCAGCAGCGTGATGGCAGGGGGCCCGCATCAGCCCCAGCATTTT. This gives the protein CASSVMAGGPHQPQHF.

The CDR3 region has the DNA TGTGCCAGCAGTTACGGGCGGCATGGGGCCAGGAATTCACCCCTCCACTTT. It is translated as CASSYGRHGARNSPLHF. The chain joins TRBV12-3 or TRBV12-4 to TRBJ1-6; tentative D call: TRBD1 (5 bases). The CDR3 runs 17 residues. Trimming took off 4 bases at V and 7 bases at J, with 20 bases between the two ends.

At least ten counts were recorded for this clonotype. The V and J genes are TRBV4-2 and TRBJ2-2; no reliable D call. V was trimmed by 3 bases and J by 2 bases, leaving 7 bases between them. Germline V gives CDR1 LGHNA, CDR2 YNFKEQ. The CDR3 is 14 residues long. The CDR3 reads CASSQKRNTGELFF. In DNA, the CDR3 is TGTGCCAGCAGCCAGAAGCGCAACACCGGGGAGCTGTTTTTT.

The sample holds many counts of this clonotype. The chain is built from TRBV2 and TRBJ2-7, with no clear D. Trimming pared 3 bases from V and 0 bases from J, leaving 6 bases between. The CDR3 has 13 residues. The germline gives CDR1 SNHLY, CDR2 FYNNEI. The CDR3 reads CASSDNISYEQYF. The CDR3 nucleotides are TGTGCCAGCAGTGATAACATCTCCTACGAGCAGTACTTC.

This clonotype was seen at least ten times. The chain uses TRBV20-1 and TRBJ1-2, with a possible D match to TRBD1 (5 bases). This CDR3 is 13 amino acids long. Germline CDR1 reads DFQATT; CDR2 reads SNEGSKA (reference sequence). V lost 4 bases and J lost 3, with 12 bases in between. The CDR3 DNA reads TGCAGTGCTAAACCGGGACGGGACTATGGCTACACCTTC. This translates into CSAKPGRDYGYTF.

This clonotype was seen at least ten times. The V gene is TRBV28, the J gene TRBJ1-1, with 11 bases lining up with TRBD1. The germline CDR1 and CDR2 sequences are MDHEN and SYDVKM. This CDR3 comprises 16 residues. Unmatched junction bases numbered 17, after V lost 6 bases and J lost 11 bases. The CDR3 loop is CASSLAGQGGRMRAFF. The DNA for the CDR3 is TGTGCCAGCAGCCTGGCGGGACAGGGGGGGAGGATGAGGGCTTTCTTT.

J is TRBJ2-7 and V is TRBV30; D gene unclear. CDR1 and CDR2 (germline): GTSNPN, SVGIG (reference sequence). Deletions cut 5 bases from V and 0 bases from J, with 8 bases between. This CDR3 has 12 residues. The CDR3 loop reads CAWGRLSYEQYF. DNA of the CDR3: TGTGCCTGGGGTCGCCTCTCCTACGAGCAGTACTTC. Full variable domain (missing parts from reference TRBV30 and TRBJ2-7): SQTIHQWPATLVQPVGSPLSLECTVEGTSNPNLYWYRQAAGRGLQLLFYSVGIGQISSEVPQNLSASRPQDRQFILSSKKLLLSDSGFYLCAWGRLSYEQYFGPGTRLTVT.

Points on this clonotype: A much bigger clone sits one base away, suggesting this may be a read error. The CDR3 protein is CAGSRVGYTGELFF. CDR3 coding DNA: TGTGCCGGCAGCCGAGTCGGGTACACCGGGGAGCTGTTTTTT. The rearrangement links TRBV2 to TRBJ2-2; D is undetermined. The CDR3 spans 14 residues. Germline CDR1 reads SNHLY; CDR2 reads FYNNEI.

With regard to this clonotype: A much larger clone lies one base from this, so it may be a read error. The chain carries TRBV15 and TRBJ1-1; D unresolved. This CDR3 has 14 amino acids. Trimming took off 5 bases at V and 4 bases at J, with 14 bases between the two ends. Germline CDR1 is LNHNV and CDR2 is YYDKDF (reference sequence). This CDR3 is CATSGENLGTEAFF. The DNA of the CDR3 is TGTGCCACCAGCGGGGAAAATCTGGGCACTGAAGCTTTCTTT.

CDR3 loop: CASSFSSTEQYF. CDR3 nucleotide sequence: TGTGCCAGCAGTTTTTCTAGCACGGAGCAGTACTTC. The chain combines TRBV12-3 or TRBV12-4 with TRBJ2-7, with D possibly TRBD2 on 5 matching bases. V lost 3 bases to trimming and J lost 7 bases, with 10 bases between them. The CDR3 has 12 amino acids.

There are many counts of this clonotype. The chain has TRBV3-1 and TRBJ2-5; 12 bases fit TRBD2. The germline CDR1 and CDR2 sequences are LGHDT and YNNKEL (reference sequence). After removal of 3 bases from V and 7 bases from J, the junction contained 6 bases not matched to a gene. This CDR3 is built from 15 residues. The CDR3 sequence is CASSQEGLAGRTQYF. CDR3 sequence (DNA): TGTGCCAGCAGCCAGGAAGGACTAGCGGGAAGGACCCAGTACTTC.

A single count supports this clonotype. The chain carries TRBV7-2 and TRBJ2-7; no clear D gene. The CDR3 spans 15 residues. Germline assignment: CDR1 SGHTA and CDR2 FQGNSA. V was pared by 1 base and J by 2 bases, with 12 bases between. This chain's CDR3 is CASSLVGGVTYEQYF. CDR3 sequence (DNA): TGTGCCAGCAGCTTAGTAGGCGGCGTAACCTACGAGCAGTACTTC.